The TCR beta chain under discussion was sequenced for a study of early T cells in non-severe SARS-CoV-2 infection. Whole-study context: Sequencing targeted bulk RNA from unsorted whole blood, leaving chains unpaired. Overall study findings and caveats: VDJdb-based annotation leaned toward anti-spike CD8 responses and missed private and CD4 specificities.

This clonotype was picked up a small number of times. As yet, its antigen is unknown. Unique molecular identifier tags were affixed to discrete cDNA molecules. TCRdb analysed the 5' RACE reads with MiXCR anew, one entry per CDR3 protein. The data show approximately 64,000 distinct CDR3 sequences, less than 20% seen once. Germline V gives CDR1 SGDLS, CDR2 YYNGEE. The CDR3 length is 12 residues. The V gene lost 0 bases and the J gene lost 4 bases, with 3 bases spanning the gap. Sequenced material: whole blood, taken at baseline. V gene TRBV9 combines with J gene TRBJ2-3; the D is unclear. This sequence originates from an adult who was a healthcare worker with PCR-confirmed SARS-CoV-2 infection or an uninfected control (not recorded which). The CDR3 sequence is CASSVESDTQYF. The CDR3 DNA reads TGTGCCAGCAGCGTAGAGTCAGATACGCAGTATTTT.